The clone carrying this T cell receptor (beta chain) was seen a few times. The entry originates in a study of T cell repertoires in cytomegalovirus infection. TCRdb re-analysed the reads in MiXCR, keeping a single row per CDR3 protein. The data show some 200,000 distinct CDR3 sequences, with 8% to 10% seen just once and about 4.2% held by the top ten. Germline V gene lookup returns CDR1 MDHEN and CDR2 SYDVKM. The CDR3 covers 14 residues. Trimming shortened V by 6 bases and J by 5 bases, and 17 bases separated the two germline ends. The sequence was obtained from a human donor in good health (CMV status not recorded). Some clones in this sample may be carry-over from other donors' samples. Material: PBMCs. V and J are TRBV28 and TRBJ2-7, with D perhaps assigned TRBD1 or TRBD2 (6 bases each). The CDR3 region has the DNA TGTGCCAGCAGGGGCCCCACGGGGGCCCACGAGCAGTACTTC. Its translation: CASRGPTGAHEQYF.